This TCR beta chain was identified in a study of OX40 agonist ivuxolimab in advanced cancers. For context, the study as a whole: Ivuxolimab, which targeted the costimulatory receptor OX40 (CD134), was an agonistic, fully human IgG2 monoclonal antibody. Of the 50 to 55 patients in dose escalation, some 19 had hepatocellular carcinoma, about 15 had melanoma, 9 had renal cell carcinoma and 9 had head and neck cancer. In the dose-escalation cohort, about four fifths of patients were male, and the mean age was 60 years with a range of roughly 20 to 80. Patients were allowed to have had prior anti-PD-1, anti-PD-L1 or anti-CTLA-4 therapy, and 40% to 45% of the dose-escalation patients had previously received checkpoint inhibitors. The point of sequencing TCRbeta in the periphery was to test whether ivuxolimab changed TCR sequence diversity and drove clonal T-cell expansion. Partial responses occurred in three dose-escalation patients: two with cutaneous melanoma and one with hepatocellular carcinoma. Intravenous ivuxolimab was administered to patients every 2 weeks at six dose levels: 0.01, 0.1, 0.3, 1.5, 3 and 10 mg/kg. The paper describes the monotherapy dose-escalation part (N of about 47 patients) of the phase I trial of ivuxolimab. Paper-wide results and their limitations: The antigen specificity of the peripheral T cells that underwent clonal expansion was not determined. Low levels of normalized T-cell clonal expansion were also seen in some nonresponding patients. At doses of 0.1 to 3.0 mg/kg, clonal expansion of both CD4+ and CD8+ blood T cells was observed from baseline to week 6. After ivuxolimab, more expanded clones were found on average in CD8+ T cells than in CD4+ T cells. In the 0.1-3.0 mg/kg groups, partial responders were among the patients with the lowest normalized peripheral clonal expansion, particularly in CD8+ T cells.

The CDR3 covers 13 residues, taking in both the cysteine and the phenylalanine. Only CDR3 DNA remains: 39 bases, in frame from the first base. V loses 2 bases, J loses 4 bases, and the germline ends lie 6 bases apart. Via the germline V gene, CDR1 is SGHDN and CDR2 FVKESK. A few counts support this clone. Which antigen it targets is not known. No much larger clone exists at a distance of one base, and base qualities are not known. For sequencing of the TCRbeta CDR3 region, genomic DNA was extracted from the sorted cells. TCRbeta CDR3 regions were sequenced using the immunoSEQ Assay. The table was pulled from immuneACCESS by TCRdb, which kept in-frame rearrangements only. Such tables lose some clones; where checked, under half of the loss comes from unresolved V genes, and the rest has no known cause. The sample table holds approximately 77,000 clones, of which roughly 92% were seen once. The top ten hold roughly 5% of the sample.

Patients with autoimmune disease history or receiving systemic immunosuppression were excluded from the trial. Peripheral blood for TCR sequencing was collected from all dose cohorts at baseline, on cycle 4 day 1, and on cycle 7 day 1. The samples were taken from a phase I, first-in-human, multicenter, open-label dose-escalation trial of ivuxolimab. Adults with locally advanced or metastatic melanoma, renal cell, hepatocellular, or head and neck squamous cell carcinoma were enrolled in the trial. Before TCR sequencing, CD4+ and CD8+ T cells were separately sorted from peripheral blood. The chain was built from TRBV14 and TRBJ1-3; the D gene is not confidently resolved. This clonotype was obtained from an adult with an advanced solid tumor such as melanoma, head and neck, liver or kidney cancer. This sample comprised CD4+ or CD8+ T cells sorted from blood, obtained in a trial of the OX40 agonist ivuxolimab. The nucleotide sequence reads TGTGCCAGCAGCCAAAAAGTCGGAAACACCATATATTTT. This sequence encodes CASSQKVGNTIYF.